These 9 T cell receptor beta chains were sequenced from one sample in a study of neurological immune-mediated disorders. Each CDR3 protein gets one entry after TCRdb re-called the 5' RACE reads with MiXCR. Here the sample spans around 46,000 distinct CDR3 sequences, about 2% being singletons. The specimen was PBMCs. The receptors stem from a woman aged 40 to 50 with multiple sclerosis.

This clonotype was picked up many times. The chain combines TRBV7-9 with TRBJ1-4; D remains unclear. The V end was cut by 4 bases, the J end by 11 bases, with 20 bases between. The CDR3 totals 15 residues. Germline assignment: CDR1 SEHNR and CDR2 FQNEAQ (reference sequence). The CDR3 DNA reads as TGTGCCAGCAGCTCCAAGGTTGATTGGGAACGGAAACTGTTTTTT. Protein: CASSSKVDWERKLFF.

This clonotype has a count of ten or more. The genes are TRBV15 and TRBJ2-3, with no clear D. V shed 0 bases and J shed 3 bases, with 1 base lying between them. This CDR3 region has 12 residues. Germline V CDR1 and CDR2: LNHNV, YYDKDF (reference sequence). CDR3 region: CATSRDTDTQYF. As DNA, the CDR3 is TGTGCCACCAGCAGAGATACAGATACGCAGTATTTT.

This clonotype was recorded many times. This rearrangement joins TRBV19 to TRBJ2-7, with D possibly being TRBD2 (5 bases). Germline CDR1 reads LNHDA; CDR2 reads SQIVND (reference sequence). The CDR3 loop spans 13 amino acids. V lost 5 bases and J lost 2, with 10 bases in between. The CDR3 spells CASSSPGTYEQYF. The CDR3 DNA is TGTGCCAGTAGTTCCCCCGGGACCTACGAGCAGTACTTC.

In this sample, this clonotype turned up many times. The V and J genes are TRBV7-2 and TRBJ1-4; D is unresolved. Trimming left V 5 bases short and J 7 bases short, with 11 bases between. This CDR3 comprises 13 residues. Germline V gives CDR1 SGHTA, CDR2 FQGNSA. CDR3 nucleotide sequence: TGTGCCAGCAGCCCCGGAGACCCTGAAAAACTGTTTTTT. It is translated as CASSPGDPEKLFF.

There are many counts of this clonotype. The CDR3 here is CASSVRQGGEQFF. CDR3 nucleotide sequence: TGCGCCAGCAGCGTCCGACAGGGCGGTGAGCAGTTCTTC. The rearrangement links TRBV4-1 to TRBJ2-1; 7 bases line up with TRBD1. The germline V gene has CDR1 MGHRA and CDR2 YSYEKL. The ends lost 5 bases at V and 9 bases at J; junction bases unmatched: 7. This CDR3 comprises 13 residues.

The table lists this clonotype with many counts. The chain has TRBV18 and TRBJ1-2; D is uncertain. Looked up from germline, CDR1 is KGHSH and CDR2 is LQKENI. The CDR3 contains 11 residues. Trimming took 6 bases from V and 2 from J, leaving 4 bases between them. The CDR3 here is CASSTNYGYTF. The CDR3 bases are TGTGCCAGCTCTACAAACTATGGCTACACCTTC.

In its sample, this clonotype was seen many times. The V call is TRBV20-1, the J call TRBJ1-6, with D hard to call. The germline V gene has CDR1 DFQATT and CDR2 SNEGSKA (reference sequence). This CDR3 is built from 14 residues. V lost 5 bases, J lost 6 bases, and 14 bases lay in between. This CDR3 reads CSAPTPIPNSPLHF. The CDR3 DNA reads TGCAGTGCTCCGACGCCCATTCCTAATTCACCCCTCCACTTT.

Many counts were recorded for this clonotype. V gene TRBV12-3 or TRBV12-4 combines with J gene TRBJ2-5; D possibly corresponds to TRBD1 (5 bases). The CDR3 is 13 amino acids. Trimming removed 5 bases from V and 5 bases from J, with 12 bases in between. The CDR3: CASSPQVLETQYF. CDR3 nucleotide sequence: TGTGCCAGCAGTCCACAGGTTCTCGAGACCCAGTACTTC.

This clonotype was counted at least ten times. This chain uses TRBV5-1 with TRBJ2-3; D gene uncertain. The CDR3 consists of 13 residues. The germline V and J ends were trimmed by 4 bases and 5 bases, with 11 bases remaining between them. The germline V gene has CDR1 SGHRS and CDR2 YFSETQ. CDR3 residues: CASSPPREDTQYF. The DNA for the CDR3 is TGCGCCAGCAGCCCCCCAAGGGAAGATACGCAGTATTTT.